This T cell receptor beta chain came from a study of cytomegalovirus exposure and HLA in healthy donors. Use of 60 Vbeta and 13 Jbeta primers characterized the PCR. The assay was immunoSEQ multiplex PCR, and TCRdb's table has in-frame clones only and misses some. The sample lists around 200,000 clones, about four fifths occurring once. The germline V gene encodes CDR1 SNHLY and CDR2 FYNNEI. V was clipped by 6 bases and J by 4 bases; unmatched bases: 9. This CDR3 has 15 amino acids. Concerning this clone itself: What it recognizes is unknown.

Whole-study results and caveats: Productive rates of about 87% or about 30% were seen for most TCR beta V segments in an earlier analysis. When analyzed later, the rates of TCR association showed variation by HLA locus, with DRB1 the most and HLA-C the fewest. Many donors shared some public TCRs, even though most TCR sequences were rare.

The origin of this receptor is a man in his forties or fifties in good health and CMV-seropositive. This rearrangement joins TRBV2 to TRBJ1-3, with 7 nucleotides matching TRBD1. The source material was PBMCs. For the CDR3, the DNA is TGTGCCAGCAGACGACAGGGAATGAAAGGAAACACCATATATTTT. Its translation is CASRRQGMKGNTIYF. Full variable domain (remainder filled in from reference TRBV2 and TRBJ1-3): EPEVTQTPSHQVTQMGQEVILRCVPISNHLYFYWYRQILGQKVEFLVSFYNNEISEKSEIFDDQFSVERPDGSNFTLKIRSTKLEDSAMYFCASRRQGMKGNTIYFGEGSWLTVV.